These T cell receptor beta chains were read from a single sample in a study of blood T cell repertoires in COVID-19. Generated by immunoSEQ multiplex PCR, the TCRdb table keeps only in-frame clones and is missing some. The sample lists approximately 110,000 clones; approximately 81% were seen once. The sample taken for sequencing was peripheral blood. Every receptor here comes from an elderly man with COVID-19, enrolled during active disease. CDR3s include the opening cysteine and the closing phenylalanine or tryptophan. D genes are given only for firm matches. Clone size, where shown, is once, few, many, or a class for clones that have expanded.

CASSPVWVAGSPLHF | TGTGCCAGCAGCCCAGTTTGGGTGGCGGGTTCACCCCTCCACTTT | - | TRBJ1-6 | - | TRBV3-1/TRBV3-2
CASSPPGQPEKLFF | TGTGCCAGCTCACCACCAGGACAGCCTGAAAAACTGTTTTTT | - | TRBJ1-4 | - | TRBV18
CSTGPREGLYGYTF | TGCAGCACTGGGCCCAGGGAGGGTCTCTATGGCTACACCTTC | - | TRBJ1-2 | - | TRBV29-1
CASSFSGINEQFF | TGCGCCAGCAGCTTTAGCGGGATCAATGAGCAGTTCTTC | TRBD2 | TRBJ2-1 | - | TRBV5-1
CASSLLKTSGRNEQFF | TGTGCCAGCAGTTTACTCAAGACTAGCGGGAGGAATGAGCAGTTCTTC | TRBD2 | TRBJ2-1 | - | TRBV27
CASRDISGRACNEQYF | TGTGCAAGTCGCGATATTAGCGGGAGGGCCTGTAACGAGCAGTACTTC | - | TRBJ2-7 | - | TRBV12-2
CASSPGLAGGPGSGELFF | TGTGCCAGCAGCCCAGGACTAGCGGGAGGGCCAGGAAGCGGGGAGCTGTTTTTT | TRBD2 | TRBJ2-2 | - | TRBV6-2/TRBV6-3
CASSPDGLTNEKLFF | TGTGCCAGCAGTCCGGACGGACTAACTAATGAAAAACTGTTTTTT | - | TRBJ1-4 | - | TRBV28
CASSLVGATEGYTF | TGTGCCAGCAGCCTAGTTGGGGCAACAGAAGGCTACACCTTC | - | TRBJ1-2 | - | TRBV21-1
CASSQDTYSSYNEQFF | TGTGCCAGCAGCCAAGATACTTACAGCTCCTACAATGAGCAGTTCTTC | - | TRBJ2-1 | - | TRBV4-2
CASRTRGVADTQYF | TGTGCCAGCAGAACCCGGGGGGTCGCAGATACGCAGTATTTT | TRBD2 | TRBJ2-3 | - | TRBV7-2
CASSTRTGAYEQYF | TGTGCCAGCAGTACCCGGACAGGAGCCTACGAGCAGTACTTC | TRBD1 | TRBJ2-7 | - | TRBV6-2/TRBV6-3
CASSWEGFPEAFF | TGTGCCAGCAGTTGGGAGGGATTCCCTGAAGCTTTCTTT | - | TRBJ1-1 | - | TRBV28
CASSDRSSYEQYF | TGTGCCAGCAGCGACAGGAGCTCCTACGAGCAGTACTTC | - | TRBJ2-7 | - | TRBV7-6
CASSPLAGGNNEQFF | TGTGCCAGCAGTCCGCTAGCGGGAGGAAACAATGAGCAGTTCTTC | TRBD2 | TRBJ2-1 | - | TRBV28
CASKGREDGYTF | TGTGCCAGCAAGGGCAGGGAAGATGGCTACACCTTC | - | TRBJ1-2 | - | TRBV9
CASSLEGSPYNEQFF | TGTGCCAGCAGCCTGGAGGGGAGCCCATACAATGAGCAGTTCTTC | - | TRBJ2-1 | - | TRBV27
CASSDRLAGYQETQYF | TGCGCCAGCAGTGACCGACTAGCGGGGTACCAAGAGACCCAGTACTTC | TRBD2 | TRBJ2-5 | - | TRBV10-2
CASSIGRGTEAFF | TGTGCCAGTAGTATCGGGCGGGGCACTGAAGCTTTCTTT | - | TRBJ1-1 | - | TRBV19
CASSFLRGEGSNEQFF | TGTGCCAGCAGCTTCCTGCGGGGGGAGGGATCCAATGAGCAGTTCTTC | TRBD2 | TRBJ2-1 | - | TRBV7-9
CASSLRGAYEQYF | TGCGCCAGCAGCTTGCGGGGAGCCTACGAGCAGTACTTC | - | TRBJ2-7 | few | TRBV5-1
CASSQDRGYYGYTF | TGTGCCAGCAGCCAAGACAGAGGATACTATGGCTACACCTTC | - | TRBJ1-2 | - | TRBV2
CAISEGLSYEQYF | TGTGCCATCAGTGAGGGACTGTCCTACGAGCAGTACTTC | - | TRBJ2-7 | once | TRBV10-3
CASSAGTGDRSNQPQHF | TGTGCCAGCAGCGCAGGGACAGGGGATAGAAGCAATCAGCCCCAGCATTTT | TRBD1 | TRBJ1-5 | - | TRBV7-9
CASSMETGPPSLPISPLHF | TGTGCCAGTAGTATGGAGACAGGGCCGCCCTCCCTACCAATTTCACCCCTCCACTTT | TRBD1 | TRBJ1-6 | - | TRBV19
CASSRGGRLNTEAFF | TGTGCCAGCTCACGGGGGGGAAGATTGAACACTGAAGCTTTCTTT | - | TRBJ1-1 | - | TRBV18
CASSPRGYPYNEQFF | TGTGCCAGCAGCCCGAGGGGGTATCCTTACAATGAGCAGTTCTTC | - | TRBJ2-1 | - | TRBV6-4
CASSAQGQDHNEQFF | TGTGCCAGCAGCGCCCAGGGACAGGACCACAATGAGCAGTTCTTC | TRBD1 | TRBJ2-1 | - | TRBV9
CASSFTGATEAFF | TGTGCCAGCAGCTTTACAGGGGCAACTGAAGCTTTCTTT | TRBD1 | TRBJ1-1 | - | TRBV5-6
CASSSGLAGLGGEQFF | TGTGCCAGCAGCTCCGGACTAGCGGGCCTAGGGGGTGAGCAGTTCTTC | TRBD2 | TRBJ2-1 | few | TRBV11-3
CASSQSQGQSYNEQFF | TGTGCCAGCTCACAAAGCCAGGGCCAATCCTACAATGAGCAGTTCTTC | - | TRBJ2-1 | - | TRBV18
CASSDWDRPTEAFF | TGTGCCAGCAGTGACTGGGACAGGCCCACTGAAGCTTTCTTT | TRBD1 | TRBJ1-1 | - | TRBV25-1
CSASYRGEKLFF | TGCAGTGCTAGTTACCGGGGTGAAAAACTGTTTTTT | - | TRBJ1-4 | - | TRBV20-1
CAAAPRGPGELFF | TGTGCTGCAGCACCTCGAGGGCCCGGGGAGCTGTTTTTT | - | TRBJ2-2 | - | TRBV19
CASSQDHRGTEAFF | TGTGCCAGCAGCCAAGATCACAGGGGCACTGAAGCTTTCTTT | TRBD1 | TRBJ1-1 | - | TRBV3-1/TRBV3-2
CASSFGLGLNNEQFF | TGTGCCAGCAGTTTCGGACTAGGGTTAAACAATGAGCAGTTCTTC | TRBD2 | TRBJ2-1 | few | TRBV27
CASSETASGRVNEQFF | TGTGCCAGCAGTGAAACGGCTAGCGGGAGGGTGAATGAGCAGTTCTTC | TRBD2 | TRBJ2-1 | few | TRBV6-1
CSARDPREQYF | TGCAGTGCTAGAGATCCGAGGGAGCAGTACTTC | - | TRBJ2-7 | - | TRBV20-1
CASRLGGTGYSPLHF | TGTGCCAGCAGATTAGGAGGGACAGGCTATTCACCCCTCCACTTT | TRBD1 | TRBJ1-6 | once | TRBV11-2
CSAKTGIGYGYTF | TGCAGCGCCAAGACAGGGATCGGCTATGGCTACACCTTC | TRBD1 | TRBJ1-2 | - | TRBV29-1
CASSGRDRGHLDGAFF | TGTGCCAGCAGCGGCCGGGACAGGGGGCACCTAGACGGAGCTTTCTTT | TRBD1 | TRBJ1-1 | - | TRBV9
CASREVFVHNEQFF | TGTGCCAGCAGGGAGGTGTTCGTCCACAATGAGCAGTTCTTC | - | TRBJ2-1 | - | TRBV28
CASSLIPTGVSYEQYF | TGCGCCAGCAGCTTAATCCCGACAGGGGTTTCCTACGAGCAGTACTTC | TRBD1 | TRBJ2-7 | - | TRBV5-1
CASSLTAGTSFPGELFF | TGTGCCAGCAGCTTAACAGCCGGGACTAGCTTCCCCGGGGAGCTGTTTTTT | TRBD2 | TRBJ2-2 | few | TRBV7-9
CASSLDRGGEQFF | TGTGCCAGCAGTCTGGACAGGGGTGGTGAGCAGTTCTTC | TRBD1 | TRBJ2-1 | - | TRBV11-3
CASTVSGKADTQYF | TGTGCCAGCACGGTGAGCGGGAAAGCAGATACGCAGTATTTT | TRBD2 | TRBJ2-3 | - | TRBV28
CASSPLSPPGQGAEINLYEQYF | TGTGCCAGCAGTCCATTATCGCCCCCGGGACAGGGGGCGGAGATTAATCTCTACGAGCAGTACTTC | TRBD1 | TRBJ2-7 | - | TRBV28
CASSLGRISGNTIYF | TGTGCCAGCAGCTTAGGGCGGATCTCTGGAAACACCATATATTTT | - | TRBJ1-3 | - | TRBV7-2
CSVVATLYNEQFF | TGCAGCGTTGTAGCGACACTCTACAATGAGCAGTTCTTC | - | TRBJ2-1 | - | TRBV29-1
CASSYTGGFYEQYF | TGTGCCAGCAGCTACACAGGGGGCTTCTACGAGCAGTACTTC | TRBD1 | TRBJ2-7 | - | TRBV28